This T cell receptor beta chain is from a study of T cell responses to AZD1222 COVID-19 vaccine. TCRdb's copy holds only in-frame clones and misses some; the assay was immunoSEQ multiplex PCR. Of more than 150,000 clones in the sample, 94% were seen once. Germline trimming cut 6 bases from V and 8 bases from J; bases unmatched to any gene: 14. The germline V gene has CDR1 MNHEY and CDR2 SVGAGI. The length of the CDR3 is 15 residues. This sequence was found in an adult who received the AZD1222 COVID-19 vaccine. This specimen consisted of peripheral blood, obtained 28 days after the second AZD1222 dose. J is TRBJ1-2 and V is TRBV6-5, with 8 bases that match TRBD1. The DNA for the CDR3 is TGTGCCAGCAGCTCAAAACCCGGGACAGGATGGGGCTACACCTTC. It encodes CASSSKPGTGWGYTF.